These T cell receptor beta chains were read from a single sample in a study of OX40 agonist ivuxolimab in advanced cancers. Only in-frame clones appear in the TCRdb table, and some are missing; sequencing was by immunoSEQ multiplex PCR. The sample shows about 100,000 clones, 75% to 95% of them seen only once. The sample in question was CD4+ or CD8+ T cells sorted from blood, obtained in a trial of the OX40 agonist ivuxolimab. These receptors originate from an adult with an advanced solid tumor such as melanoma, head and neck, liver or kidney cancer. Both conserved end residues are part of each CDR3. Fields, in order: V gene, J gene, D gene, clone size, CDR3 protein, CDR3 DNA. The D gene is left open where the match is weak. Clone size is given for some rows only: seen once, a few or many times, or a class if the clone is expanded.

TRBV7-6	TRBJ2-5	TRBD1	once	CASSLNPGTGAETQYF	TGTGCCAGCAGCCTCAACCCCGGGACAGGGGCAGAGACCCAGTACTTC
TRBV11-2	TRBJ2-1	.	.	CASSLVPSNNEQFF	TGTGCCAGCAGCTTAGTACCTAGCAACAATGAGCAGTTCTTC
TRBV5-4	TRBJ1-1	.	once	CASSKTENTEAFF	TGTGCCAGCAGCAAGACCGAGAACACTGAAGCTTTCTTT
TRBV9	TRBJ2-2	TRBD1	.	CASRRGQGTNTGELFF	TGTGCCAGCAGGAGGGGGCAGGGGACGAACACCGGGGAGCTGTTTTTT
TRBV19	TRBJ2-3	.	few	CASSIEGTSTDTQYF	TGTGCCAGTAGTATAGAGGGGACTAGCACAGATACGCAGTATTTT
TRBV7-3	TRBJ2-2	TRBD2	.	CASSLTGGVSNTGELFF	TGTGCCAGCAGCTTAACGGGAGGGGTCTCGAACACCGGGGAGCTGTTTTTT
TRBV5-6	TRBJ2-3	.	.	CASSLAGMPAAPDTQYF	TGTGCCAGCAGCTTGGCCGGGATGCCCGCCGCCCCAGATACGCAGTATTTT
TRBV6-5	TRBJ2-7	.	.	CASSLGQHSYEQYF	TGTGCCAGCAGTTTGGGTCAACACTCCTACGAGCAGTACTTC
TRBV7-9	TRBJ2-5	.	.	CASSDVLGLGEETQYF	TGTGCCAGCAGCGATGTGTTAGGGTTGGGGGAAGAGACCCAGTACTTC
TRBV4-1	TRBJ2-2	.	.	CASSQDALTSNTGELFF	TGCGCCAGCAGCCAAGATGCCCTGACATCGAACACCGGGGAGCTGTTTTTT
TRBV25-1	TRBJ2-1	TRBD2	.	CASSAPTSGSYNEQFF	TGTGCCAGCAGTGCCCCGACTAGCGGCTCCTACAATGAGCAGTTCTTC
TRBV18	TRBJ1-5	TRBD1	.	CASSLRTGEKPQHF	TGTGCCAGCTCACTCCGGACAGGGGAAAAGCCCCAGCATTTT
TRBV7-2	TRBJ2-7	.	.	CASSLGIEQYF	TGTGCCAGCAGCTTAGGGATCGAGCAGTACTTC
TRBV6-5	TRBJ2-7	TRBD1	.	CASSNRGLSRYEQYF	TGTGCCAGCAGTAACAGGGGGCTTTCTCGCTACGAGCAGTACTTC
TRBV5-1	TRBJ2-7	TRBD2	.	CASSSGLAGDSYEQYF	TGCGCCAGCAGCAGCGGACTAGCGGGGGACTCCTACGAGCAGTACTTC
TRBV5-1	TRBJ2-7	.	.	CASSLGPYQEQYF	TGCGCCAGCAGCTTAGGACCCTATCAAGAGCAGTACTTC
TRBV27	TRBJ1-5	TRBD1	.	CASSFRQGRGQPQHF	TGTGCCAGCAGTTTCAGACAGGGGAGGGGACAGCCCCAGCATTTT
TRBV7-2	TRBJ2-3	TRBD2	.	CASTPSYASGNTDTQYF	TGTGCCAGCACCCCTTCCTATGCTAGCGGGAACACAGATACGCAGTATTTT
TRBV4-2	TRBJ2-1	TRBD2	.	CASSQGRTRIRYNEQFF	TGTGCCAGCAGCCAGGGGAGGACTAGAATCCGCTACAATGAGCAGTTCTTC
TRBV5-1	TRBJ1-2	TRBD1	many	CASSFSGQRDGYTF	TGCGCCAGCAGCTTCTCGGGACAGAGGGATGGCTACACCTTC
TRBV19	TRBJ1-5	TRBD1	once	CASSLPPGQASGQPQHF	TGTGCCAGTAGTTTACCCCCGGGACAGGCATCGGGTCAGCCCCAGCATTTT
TRBV7-9	TRBJ2-5	.	.	CASSLGQTSQETQYF	TGTGCCAGCAGCTTAGGGCAGACGAGCCAAGAGACCCAGTACTTC
TRBV15	TRBJ2-5	.	.	CATSREEGETQYF	TGTGCCACCAGCAGAGAAGAGGGGGAGACCCAGTACTTC
TRBV7-2	TRBJ2-1	TRBD2	.	CASSLIGTSGTHEQFF	TGTGCCAGCAGCTTAATCGGGACTAGCGGGACCCATGAGCAGTTCTTC
TRBV4-1	TRBJ1-2	TRBD1	.	CASSQDARGYGYTF	TGCGCCAGCAGCCAAGATGCCAGGGGGTATGGCTACACCTTC
TRBV7-9	TRBJ2-2	TRBD1	.	CASSPGQGGTGELFF	TGTGCCAGCAGCCCGGGACAGGGGGGCACCGGGGAGCTGTTTTTT
TRBV16	TRBJ2-4	.	.	CASSHPTDFLAKNIQYF	TGTGCCAGCAGCCACCCTACAGATTTCCTAGCCAAAAACATTCAGTACTTC
TRBV10-2	TRBJ2-1	TRBD2	.	CASRGTSGEQFF	TGCGCCAGCAGGGGGACTAGCGGTGAGCAGTTCTTC
TRBV5-1	TRBJ2-7	TRBD1	once	CASSTDRASYEQYF	TGCGCCAGCAGCACGGACAGGGCCTCCTACGAGCAGTACTTC
TRBV7-2	TRBJ2-7	TRBD1	.	CASSLTGGNNEQYF	TGTGCCAGCAGCTTAACAGGGGGCAACAACGAGCAGTACTTC
TRBV18	TRBJ2-7	TRBD1	once	CASSPQMGGQGSYEQYF	TGTGCCAGCTCACCACAGATGGGGGGACAGGGTTCCTACGAGCAGTACTTC
TRBV7-8	TRBJ2-7	.	once	CASSLARYEQYF	TGTGCCAGCAGCTTAGCCCGATACGAGCAGTACTTC
TRBV28	TRBJ1-5	.	.	CASSSGEQGRSYQPQHF	TGTGCCAGCAGTTCCGGTGAACAGGGAAGGAGCTATCAGCCCCAGCATTTT
TRBV11-2	TRBJ2-5	.	once	CASSETGLQETQYF	TGTGCCAGCAGCGAAACCGGGCTCCAAGAGACCCAGTACTTC
TRBV7-7	TRBJ2-5	TRBD1	.	CASSATGEVAETQYF	TGTGCCAGCAGCGCTACAGGGGAAGTGGCAGAGACCCAGTACTTC
TRBV6-6	TRBJ1-5	.	.	CASSYDLGGNQPQHF	TGTGCCAGCAGTTATGACCTGGGGGGCAATCAGCCCCAGCATTTT
TRBV4-2	TRBJ2-5	TRBD2	.	CASSQHSGTSGSHQYF	TGTGCCAGCAGCCAACACAGCGGGACTAGCGGGAGTCACCAGTACTTC
TRBV15	TRBJ1-5	TRBD1	.	CATSRGTGGEGPQHF	TGTGCCACCAGCAGAGGCACAGGGGGCGAGGGGCCCCAGCATTTT
TRBV19	TRBJ2-3	TRBD2	.	CASSILSGTSGIIDTQYF	TGTGCCAGTAGTATCCTTTCCGGGACTAGCGGGATAATCGATACGCAGTATTTT